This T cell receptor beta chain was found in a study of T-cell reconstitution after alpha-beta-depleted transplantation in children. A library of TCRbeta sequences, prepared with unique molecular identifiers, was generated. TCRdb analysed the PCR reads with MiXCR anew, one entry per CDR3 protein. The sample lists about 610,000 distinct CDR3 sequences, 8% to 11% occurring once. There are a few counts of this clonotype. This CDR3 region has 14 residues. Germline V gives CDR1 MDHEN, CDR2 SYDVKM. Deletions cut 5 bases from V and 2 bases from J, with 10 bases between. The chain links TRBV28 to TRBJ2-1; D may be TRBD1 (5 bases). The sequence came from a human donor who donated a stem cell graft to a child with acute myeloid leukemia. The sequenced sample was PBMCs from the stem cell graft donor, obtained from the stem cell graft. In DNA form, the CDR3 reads TGTGCCAGCAGTGTCCCGACAGCCTACAATGAGCAGTTCTTC. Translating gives CASSVPTAYNEQFF.